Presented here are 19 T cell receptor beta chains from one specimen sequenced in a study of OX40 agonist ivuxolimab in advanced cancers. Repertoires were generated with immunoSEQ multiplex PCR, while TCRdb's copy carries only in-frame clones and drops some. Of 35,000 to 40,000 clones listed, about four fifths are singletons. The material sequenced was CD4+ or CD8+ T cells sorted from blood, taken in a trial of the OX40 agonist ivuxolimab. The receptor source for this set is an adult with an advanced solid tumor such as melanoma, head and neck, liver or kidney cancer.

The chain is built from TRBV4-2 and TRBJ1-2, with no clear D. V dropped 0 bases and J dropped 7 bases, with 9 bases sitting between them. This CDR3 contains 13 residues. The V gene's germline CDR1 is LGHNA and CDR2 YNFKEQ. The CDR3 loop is CASSQEAGGGYTF. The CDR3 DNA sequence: TGTGCCAGCAGCCAAGAGGCGGGAGGTGGCTACACCTTC.

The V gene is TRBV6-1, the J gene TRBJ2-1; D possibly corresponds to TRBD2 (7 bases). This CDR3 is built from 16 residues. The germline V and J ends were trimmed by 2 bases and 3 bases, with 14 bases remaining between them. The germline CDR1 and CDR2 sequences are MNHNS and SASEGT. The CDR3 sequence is CASSELQGGYYNEQFF. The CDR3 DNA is TGTGCCAGCAGTGAACTACAGGGAGGGTACTACAATGAGCAGTTCTTC.

The CDR3 loop is CSASGGSSYNEQFF. In nucleotides, the CDR3 is TGCAGCGCGAGCGGGGGCAGCTCCTACAATGAGCAGTTCTTC. V is TRBV29-1 and J is TRBJ2-1; TRBD2 agrees at 8 bases. J was trimmed by 0 bases and V by 7 bases; bases with no gene match: 5. The CDR3 is made up of 14 amino acids. Germline V gene data show CDR1 as SQVTM and CDR2 as ANQGSEA.

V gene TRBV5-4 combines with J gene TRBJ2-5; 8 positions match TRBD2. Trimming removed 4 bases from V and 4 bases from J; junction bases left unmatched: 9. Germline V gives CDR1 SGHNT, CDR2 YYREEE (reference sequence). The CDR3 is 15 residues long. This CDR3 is CASSLTTGGGETQYF. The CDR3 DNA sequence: TGTGCCAGCAGCCTCACTACGGGGGGGGGAGAGACCCAGTACTTC.

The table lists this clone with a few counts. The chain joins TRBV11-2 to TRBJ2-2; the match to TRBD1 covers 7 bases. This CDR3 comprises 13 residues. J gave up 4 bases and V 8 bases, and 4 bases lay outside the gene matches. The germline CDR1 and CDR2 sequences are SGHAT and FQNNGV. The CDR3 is CASRTGPTGELFF. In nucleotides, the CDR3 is TGTGCCAGCCGGACAGGACCCACCGGGGAGCTGTTTTTT.

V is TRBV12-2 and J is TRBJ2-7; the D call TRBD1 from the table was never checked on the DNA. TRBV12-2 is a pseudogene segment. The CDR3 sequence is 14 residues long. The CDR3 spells CASRPGQGKYEQYF. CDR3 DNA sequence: TGTGCAAGTCGCCCCGGACAGGGGAAGTACGAGCAGTACTTC.

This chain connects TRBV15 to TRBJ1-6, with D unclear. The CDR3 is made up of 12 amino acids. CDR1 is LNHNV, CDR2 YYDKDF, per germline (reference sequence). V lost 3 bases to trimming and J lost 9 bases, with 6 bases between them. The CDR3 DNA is TGTGCCACCAGCAGTTGGACTTCACCCCTCCACTTT. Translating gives CATSSWTSPLHF.

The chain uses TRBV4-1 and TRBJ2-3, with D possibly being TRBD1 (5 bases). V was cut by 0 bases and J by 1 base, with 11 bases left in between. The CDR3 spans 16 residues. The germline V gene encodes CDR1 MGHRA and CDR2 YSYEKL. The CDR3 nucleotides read TGCGCCAGCAGCCAAGATTGGGGCATACGCACAGATACGCAGTATTTT. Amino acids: CASSQDWGIRTDTQYF.

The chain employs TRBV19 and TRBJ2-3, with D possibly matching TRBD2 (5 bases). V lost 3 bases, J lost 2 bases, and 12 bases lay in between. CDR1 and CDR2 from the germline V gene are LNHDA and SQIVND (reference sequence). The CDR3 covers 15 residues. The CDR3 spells CASSISGINTDTQYF. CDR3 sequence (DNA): TGTGCCAGTAGTATCTCGGGAATAAACACAGATACGCAGTATTTT.

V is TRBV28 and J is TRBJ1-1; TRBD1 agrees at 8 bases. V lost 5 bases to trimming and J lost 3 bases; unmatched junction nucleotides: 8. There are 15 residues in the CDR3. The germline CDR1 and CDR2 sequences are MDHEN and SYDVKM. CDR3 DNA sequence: TGTGCCAGCAGTCGGGGGGACAGGATAGACACTGAAGCTTTCTTT. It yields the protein CASSRGDRIDTEAFF.

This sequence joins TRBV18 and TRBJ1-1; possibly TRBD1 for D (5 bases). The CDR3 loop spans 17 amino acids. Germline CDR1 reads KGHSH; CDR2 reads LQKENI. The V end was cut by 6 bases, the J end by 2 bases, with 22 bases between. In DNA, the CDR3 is TGTGCCAGCTCCTCCGGGAGGGGAGCCTGGGGAAACACTGAAGCTTTCTTT. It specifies CASSSGRGAWGNTEAFF.

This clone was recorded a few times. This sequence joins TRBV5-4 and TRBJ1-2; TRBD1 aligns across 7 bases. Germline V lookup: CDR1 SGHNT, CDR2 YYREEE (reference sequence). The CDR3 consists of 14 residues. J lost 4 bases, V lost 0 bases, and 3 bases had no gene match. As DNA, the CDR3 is TGTGCCAGCAGCTTGGGGGGACAGAGCTATGGCTACACCTTC. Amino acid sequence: CASSLGGQSYGYTF.

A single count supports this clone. The chain's CDR3 is CASSPFAGDNSPLHF. DNA of the CDR3: TGTGCCAGCAGCCCCTTCGCAGGGGATAATTCACCCCTCCACTTT. The rearrangement joins TRBV11-2 to TRBJ1-6; tentative D call: TRBD1 (6 bases). The CDR3 is 15 residues long. Germline CDR1 and CDR2: SGHAT and FQNNGV. V was shortened by 5 bases and J by 5 bases, with 13 bases between the two germline ends.

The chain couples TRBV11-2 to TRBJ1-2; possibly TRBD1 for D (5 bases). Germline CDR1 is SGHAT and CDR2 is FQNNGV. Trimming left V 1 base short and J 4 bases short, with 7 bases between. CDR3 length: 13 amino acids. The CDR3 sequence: CASSLAQGYGYTF. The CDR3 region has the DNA TGTGCCAGCAGCTTAGCGCAGGGCTATGGCTACACCTTC.

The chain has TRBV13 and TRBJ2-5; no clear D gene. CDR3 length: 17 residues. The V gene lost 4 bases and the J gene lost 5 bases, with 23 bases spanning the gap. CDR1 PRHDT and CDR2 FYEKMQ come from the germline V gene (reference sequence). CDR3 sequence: CASSSALIDSRRETQYF. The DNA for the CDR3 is TGTGCCAGCAGCTCCGCCCTAATCGACTCAAGACGGGAGACCCAGTACTTC.

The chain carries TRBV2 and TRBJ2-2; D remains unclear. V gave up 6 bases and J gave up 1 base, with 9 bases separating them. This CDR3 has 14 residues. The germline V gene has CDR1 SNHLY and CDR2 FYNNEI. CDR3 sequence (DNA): TGTGCCAGCAGCTCGTGGGGGAACACCGGGGAGCTGTTTTTT. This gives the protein CASSSWGNTGELFF.

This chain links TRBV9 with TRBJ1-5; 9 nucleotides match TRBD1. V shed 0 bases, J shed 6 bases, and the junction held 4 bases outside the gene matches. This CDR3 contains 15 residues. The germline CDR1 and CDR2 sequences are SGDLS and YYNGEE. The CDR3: CASSVDGQGIQPQHF. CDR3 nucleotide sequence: TGTGCCAGCAGCGTAGATGGACAGGGGATTCAGCCCCAGCATTTT.

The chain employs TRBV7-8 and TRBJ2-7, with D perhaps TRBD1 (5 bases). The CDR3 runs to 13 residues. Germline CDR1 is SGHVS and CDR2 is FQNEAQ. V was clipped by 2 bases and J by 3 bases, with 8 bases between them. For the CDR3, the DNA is TGTGCCAGCAGCTTAAACCAGGGCTACGAGCAGTACTTC. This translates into CASSLNQGYEQYF.

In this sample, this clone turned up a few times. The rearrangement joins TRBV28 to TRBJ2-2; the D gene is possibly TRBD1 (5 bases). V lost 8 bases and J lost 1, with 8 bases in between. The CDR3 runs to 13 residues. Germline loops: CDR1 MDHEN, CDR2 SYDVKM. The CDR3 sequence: CASYRQNTGELFF. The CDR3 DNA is TGTGCCAGCTACAGGCAGAACACCGGGGAGCTGTTTTTT.